Listed below are T cell receptor beta chains from one sample, sequenced in a study of T cell repertoires in cytomegalovirus infection. TCRdb independently ran MiXCR on the reads; one entry per CDR3 protein. The table shows about 310,000 distinct CDR3 sequences, with roughly 15% occurring only once. The sequencing sample was made of PBMCs. The receptors originated from a human donor in good health (CMV status not recorded). Some clones in this sample may be carry-over from other donors' samples. The CDR3 runs from the conserved cysteine through the conserved F or W. Fields, in order: V gene, clone size, J gene, D gene, CDR3 length, CDR3 protein, CDR3 DNA. A D gene is named only where the DNA matches it firmly. Expanded clones are given a class, and other clones once, few, many or no size at all.

>TRBV28|few|TRBJ2-3|NA|15
CASSLWSGGTDTQYF
TGTGCCAGCAGTTTATGGTCAGGCGGCACAGATACGCAGTATTTT
>TRBV6-1|few|TRBJ1-6|NA|17
CASSLQQLADYNSPLHF
TGTGCCAGCAGTCTCCAACAGCTGGCCGACTATAATTCACCCCTCCACTTT
>TRBV28|NA|TRBJ2-5|NA|15
CASSFRVPRGETQYF
TGTGCCAGCAGTTTTCGGGTTCCCCGGGGGGAGACCCAGTACTTC
>TRBV2|NA|TRBJ1-4|TRBD1|13
CASPGQGDEKLFF
TGTGCCTCCCCGGGACAGGGCGATGAAAAACTGTTTTTT
>TRBV7-2|many|TRBJ2-7|TRBD1|16
CASSFPGTGLSYEQYF
TGTGCCAGCAGCTTCCCCGGGACAGGGCTCTCCTACGAGCAGTACTTC
>TRBV9|few|TRBJ2-5|TRBD1|15
CASSVDRSAGETQYF
TGTGCCAGCAGCGTGGACAGGTCGGCTGGGGAGACCCAGTACTTC
>TRBV5-1|NA|TRBJ2-7|NA|14
CASSLAQASYEQYF
TGCGCCAGCAGCTTGGCACAAGCCTCCTACGAGCAGTACTTC
>TRBV6-5|few|TRBJ2-2|TRBD1|13
CASSLTGAGQLFF
TGTGCCAGCAGTTTAACAGGGGCCGGGCAGCTGTTTTTT
>TRBV7-8|NA|TRBJ1-5|NA|18
CASSPRREGPPSNQPQHF
TGTGCCAGCAGCCCCCGACGGGAGGGACCCCCTAGCAATCAGCCCCAGCATTTT
>TRBV27|NA|TRBJ1-5|NA|13
CASSLFQDQPQHF
TGTGCCAGCAGTTTGTTTCAGGATCAGCCCCAGCATTTT
>TRBV12-3/TRBV12-4|few|TRBJ2-7|NA|16
CASRGVLREGSYEQYF
TGTGCCAGCCGAGGGGTACTCAGGGAAGGCTCCTACGAGCAGTACTTC
>TRBV7-8|many|TRBJ1-6|NA|18
CASSPDRANPPGGSPLHF
TGTGCCAGCAGCCCCGACCGGGCCAATCCACCGGGGGGTTCACCCCTCCACTTT
>TRBV18|NA|TRBJ1-2|NA|13
CASSPSGEYGYTF
TGTGCCAGCTCACCATCGGGGGAATATGGCTACACCTTC
>TRBV6-2/TRBV6-3|many|TRBJ1-4|NA|13
CASSGLGGEKLFF
TGTGCCAGCAGCGGCCTGGGGGGCGAAAAACTGTTTTTT
>TRBV24-1|NA|TRBJ2-3|TRBD2|18
CATSDSGTSSPRADTQYF
TGTGCCACCAGTGATTCCGGGACTAGTAGTCCCAGGGCGGATACGCAGTATTTT
>TRBV20-1|NA|TRBJ2-1|NA|14
CSARTRRINNEQFF
TGCAGTGCTAGAACTAGGAGGATAAACAATGAGCAGTTCTTC
>TRBV20-1|NA|TRBJ1-5|NA|14
CSARQAHSNQPQHF
TGCAGTGCTAGACAAGCTCATAGCAATCAGCCCCAGCATTTT
>TRBV7-6|NA|TRBJ2-7|NA|14
CASSPSGRSYEQYF
TGTGCCAGCAGCCCGTCGGGACGGTCCTACGAGCAGTACTTC
>TRBV18|few|TRBJ1-5|NA|13
CASSSDGNQPQHF
TGTGCCAGCTCGTCGGACGGCAATCAGCCCCAGCATTTT
>TRBV20-1|NA|TRBJ2-7|NA|13
CSARDPGRLEQYF
TGCAGTGCTAGAGATCCAGGCCGCCTTGAGCAGTACTTC
>TRBV6-5|few|TRBJ2-7|TRBD1|14
CASRDRGSHYEQYF
TGTGCCAGCAGGGACAGGGGGTCCCATTACGAGCAGTACTTC
>TRBV7-2|NA|TRBJ1-1|NA|14
CASSLGDLSTEAFF
TGTGCCAGCAGCTTAGGGGACCTAAGCACTGAAGCTTTCTTT
>TRBV7-9|few|TRBJ2-4|NA|13
CATKLGTGNIQYF
TGTGCCACCAAGCTGGGAACAGGAAACATTCAGTACTTC
>TRBV14|few|TRBJ2-1|NA|15
CASSQGYSSYNEQFF
TGTGCCAGCAGCCAAGGGTACAGCTCCTACAATGAGCAGTTCTTC
>TRBV7-8|few|TRBJ2-6|TRBD2|18
CASSLAGLAGSGANVLTF
TGTGCCAGCAGCTTGGCGGGACTAGCGGGATCTGGGGCCAACGTCCTGACTTTC
>TRBV28|many|TRBJ1-1|TRBD1|15
CASSRLDRGNTEAFF
TGTGCCAGCAGTCGCCTAGACAGGGGGAACACTGAAGCTTTCTTT
>TRBV29-1|NA|TRBJ2-4|TRBD1|12
CSAQGQGNIQYF
TGCAGCGCCCAGGGACAGGGAAACATTCAGTACTTC
>TRBV7-2|NA|TRBJ2-3|NA|13
CASSFGGLDTQYF
TGTGCCAGCAGCTTTGGGGGGTTGGATACGCAGTATTTT
>TRBV20-1|few|TRBJ2-7|NA|14
CSAREAGFIHEQYF
TGCAGTGCTAGAGAAGCAGGGTTCATCCACGAGCAGTACTTC
>TRBV6-6|few|TRBJ1-1|NA|14
CASSYLGYRDEAFF
TGTGCCAGCAGTTACCTTGGTTACCGGGATGAAGCTTTCTTT
>TRBV14|NA|TRBJ2-3|NA|13
CASNRAGTDTQYF
TGTGCCAGCAACCGGGCTGGCACAGATACGCAGTATTTT
>TRBV5-1|few|TRBJ2-5|TRBD2|16
CASSLGLAANQETQYF
TGCGCCAGCAGCCTAGGACTAGCGGCGAACCAAGAGACCCAGTACTTC
>TRBV12-3/TRBV12-4|many|TRBJ2-7|NA|14
CASSSQTASYEQYF
TGTGCCAGCAGTTCGCAGACGGCCTCCTACGAGCAGTACTTC
>TRBV5-8|NA|TRBJ1-5|TRBD1|16
CASSPGQGTSNQPQHF
TGTGCCAGCAGCCCAGGACAGGGCACGAGCAATCAGCCCCAGCATTTT
>TRBV20-1|NA|TRBJ1-1|NA|14
CSARRGSVDTEAFF
TGCAGTGCCAGAAGAGGTTCGGTTGACACTGAAGCTTTCTTT
>TRBV6-2/TRBV6-3|many|TRBJ2-7|TRBD2|20
CASSYSAQRAGQPASYEQYF
TGTGCCAGCAGTTACTCAGCGCAGCGAGCGGGGCAGCCCGCTTCCTACGAGCAGTACTTC
>TRBV7-9|NA|TRBJ2-2|TRBD2|16
CASPAVNGGASGELFF
TGTGCCAGCCCGGCAGTTAACGGGGGGGCCTCCGGGGAGCTGTTTTTT
>TRBV15|few|TRBJ2-1|NA|11
CATDNYNEQFF
TGTGCCACCGACAACTACAATGAGCAGTTCTTC
>TRBV2|NA|TRBJ2-7|NA|13
CASRATQGGEQYF
TGTGCCAGCAGGGCTACGCAAGGCGGGGAGCAGTACTTC
>TRBV12-3/TRBV12-4|NA|TRBJ1-4|TRBD1|13
CASSNGQGEKLFF
TGTGCCAGCAGTAACGGACAGGGTGAAAAACTGTTTTTT
>TRBV7-2|many|TRBJ1-5|NA|14
CASSLHGDNQPQHF
TGTGCCAGCAGCTTACACGGAGACAATCAGCCCCAGCATTTT
>TRBV20-1|many|TRBJ1-5|NA|16
CSASPAGGRRNQPQHF
TGCAGTGCTAGTCCCGCGGGAGGGAGGCGCAATCAGCCCCAGCATTTT
>TRBV20-1|NA|TRBJ1-5|NA|14
CSAILGGDPQPQHF
TGCAGTGCTATTTTGGGAGGGGACCCGCAGCCCCAGCATTTT
>TRBV7-2|many|TRBJ2-3|NA|17
CASSLVDRGARTDTQYF
TGTGCCAGCAGCTTAGTAGATAGGGGGGCCCGCACAGATACGCAGTATTTT
>TRBV4-3|few|TRBJ2-7|NA|15
CASSQDSWGAYEQYF
TGCGCCAGCAGCCAAGACTCATGGGGGGCCTACGAGCAGTACTTC
>TRBV7-2|many|TRBJ2-6|NA|19
CASSERDGRLSSGANVLTF
TGTGCCAGCAGCGAAAGGGACGGACGTCTTAGCTCTGGGGCCAACGTCCTGACTTTC
>TRBV6-5|NA|TRBJ1-6|TRBD1|19
CASSYSTSTGGGSGSPLHF
TGTGCCAGCAGTTACTCCACGTCGACAGGGGGCGGCTCGGGTTCACCCCTCCACTTT
>TRBV7-2|NA|TRBJ2-1|NA|17
CASSLRPGGGPRNEQFF
TGTGCCAGCAGCCTCCGCCCAGGGGGGGGGCCTCGCAATGAGCAGTTCTTC
>TRBV28|many|TRBJ2-5|NA|16
CASSRRGMRGGETQYF
TGTGCCAGCAGCCGACGGGGGATGAGGGGAGGAGAGACCCAGTACTTC
>TRBV5-1|NA|TRBJ1-1|NA|14
CASSLATGYTEAFF
TGCGCCAGCAGCTTAGCCACCGGGTACACTGAAGCTTTCTTT
>TRBV7-9|NA|TRBJ2-7|NA|15
CASSSQTGQIYEQYF
TGTGCCAGCAGCTCCCAGACAGGACAGATTTACGAGCAGTACTTC
>TRBV7-2|NA|TRBJ1-4|TRBD1|15
CASKPQQGRDEKLFF
TGTGCCAGCAAACCCCAACAGGGGCGAGATGAAAAACTGTTTTTT
>TRBV4-1|many|TRBJ1-4|NA|14
CASSPGMANEKLFF
TGCGCCAGCAGCCCAGGGATGGCTAATGAAAAACTGTTTTTT
>TRBV2|NA|TRBJ2-7|TRBD1|14
CASISTGGSYEQYF
TGTGCCAGCATATCTACAGGGGGGAGTTACGAGCAGTACTTC
>TRBV7-9|many|TRBJ2-5|TRBD1|17
CASSLIPPGQVRKTQYF
TGTGCCAGCAGCTTAATCCCCCCGGGACAGGTTCGAAAGACCCAGTACTTC
>TRBV5-1|few|TRBJ1-1|NA|15
CASSRWTDTNTEAFF
TGCGCCAGCAGCCGATGGACTGATACAAACACTGAAGCTTTCTTT
>TRBV28|NA|TRBJ1-5|NA|14
CASNTGGGDQPQHF
TGTGCCAGCAACACAGGAGGGGGGGATCAGCCCCAGCATTTT
>TRBV7-2|NA|TRBJ2-5|TRBD2|14
CASSSPTAGGTQYF
TGTGCCAGCAGCTCCCCGACAGCGGGAGGGACCCAGTACTTC